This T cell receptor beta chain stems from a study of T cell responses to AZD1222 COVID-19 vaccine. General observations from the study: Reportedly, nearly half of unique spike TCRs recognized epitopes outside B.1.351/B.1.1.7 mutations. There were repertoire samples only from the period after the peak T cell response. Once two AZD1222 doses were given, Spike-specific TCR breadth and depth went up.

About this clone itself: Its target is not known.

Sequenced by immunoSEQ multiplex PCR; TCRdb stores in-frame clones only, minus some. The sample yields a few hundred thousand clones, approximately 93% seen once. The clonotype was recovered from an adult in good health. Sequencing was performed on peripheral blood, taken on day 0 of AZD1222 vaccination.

CDR3 bases: TGTGCCAGCAGTTTAAAGCGGGTAGGGACCTACAATGAGCAGTTCTTC. Its translation: CASSLKRVGTYNEQFF. The chain joins TRBV27 to TRBJ2-1, with D maybe TRBD2 (6 bases). The CDR3 is 16 amino acids. V lost 2 bases and J lost 2, with 13 bases in between. Germline CDR1 reads MNHEY; CDR2 reads SMNVEV (reference sequence).